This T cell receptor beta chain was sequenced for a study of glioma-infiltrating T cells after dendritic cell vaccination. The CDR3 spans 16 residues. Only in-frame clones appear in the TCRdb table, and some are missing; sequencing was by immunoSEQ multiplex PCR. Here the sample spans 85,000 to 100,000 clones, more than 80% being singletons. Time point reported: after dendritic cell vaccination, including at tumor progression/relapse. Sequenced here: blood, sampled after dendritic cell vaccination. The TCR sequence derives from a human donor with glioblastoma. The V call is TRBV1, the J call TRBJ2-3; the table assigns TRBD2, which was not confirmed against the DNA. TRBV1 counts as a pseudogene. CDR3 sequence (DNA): TGCACCAGCAGCCAAGGCCTACCTCCGAACACAGATACGCAGTATTTT. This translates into CTSSQGLPPNTDTQYF.